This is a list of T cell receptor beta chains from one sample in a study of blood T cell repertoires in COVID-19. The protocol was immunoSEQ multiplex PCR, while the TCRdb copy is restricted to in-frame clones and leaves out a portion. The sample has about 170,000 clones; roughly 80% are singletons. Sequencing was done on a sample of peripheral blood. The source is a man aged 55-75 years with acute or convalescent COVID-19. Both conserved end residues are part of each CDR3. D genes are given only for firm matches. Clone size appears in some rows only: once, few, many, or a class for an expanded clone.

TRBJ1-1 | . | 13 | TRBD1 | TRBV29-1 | CSVTGQGNTEAFF | TGCAGCGTCACCGGACAGGGGAACACTGAAGCTTTCTTT
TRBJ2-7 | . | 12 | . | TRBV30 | CACLRGQGEQYF | TGTGCCTGCTTGCGGGGTCAGGGCGAGCAGTACTTC
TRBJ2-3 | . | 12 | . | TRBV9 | CASSGGENTQYF | TGTGCCAGCAGCGGGGGCGAGAATACGCAGTATTTT
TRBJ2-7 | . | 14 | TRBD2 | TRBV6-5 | CASSYTRLATEQYF | TGTGCCAGCAGTTACACCCGACTAGCAACTGAGCAGTACTTC
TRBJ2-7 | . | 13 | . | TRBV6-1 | CASSEVIGGTVTF | TGTGCCAGCAGTGAGGTTATAGGCGGGACGGTCACCTTC
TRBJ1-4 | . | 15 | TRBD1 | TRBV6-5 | CASSSQGARAEKLFF | TGTGCCAGCAGTTCACAGGGGGCGCGGGCTGAAAAACTGTTTTTT
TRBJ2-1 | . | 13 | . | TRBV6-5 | CASSWDSINEQFF | TGTGCCAGCAGTTGGGACTCAATCAATGAGCAGTTCTTC
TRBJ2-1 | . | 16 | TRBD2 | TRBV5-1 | CASSPPGAGGRNEQFF | TGCGCCAGCAGCCCGCCGGGAGCGGGGGGGCGGAATGAGCAGTTCTTC
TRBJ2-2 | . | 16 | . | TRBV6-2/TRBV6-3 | CASSYSIGGEDGELFF | TGTGCCAGCAGTTACTCGATCGGCGGGGAGGACGGGGAGCTGTTTTTT
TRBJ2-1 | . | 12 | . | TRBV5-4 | CASSLDTYEQFF | TGTGCCAGCAGCTTGGATACATATGAGCAGTTCTTC
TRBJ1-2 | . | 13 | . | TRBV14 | CASSQDPRGGYTF | TGTGCCAGCAGCCAAGATCCGCGAGGTGGCTACACCTTC
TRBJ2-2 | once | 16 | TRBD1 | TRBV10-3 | CAISLGQGKNTGELFF | TGTGCCATCAGTTTGGGACAGGGGAAGAACACCGGGGAGCTGTTTTTT
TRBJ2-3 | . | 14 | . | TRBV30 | CAWSVRLGTDTQYF | TGTGCCTGGAGTGTACGCCTCGGGACAGATACGCAGTATTTT
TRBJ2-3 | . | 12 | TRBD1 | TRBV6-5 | CASSIQGNTQYF | TGTGCCAGCAGTATACAGGGGAATACGCAGTATTTT
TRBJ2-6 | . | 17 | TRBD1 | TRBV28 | CASSLRDSSSGANVLTF | TGTGCCAGCAGTCTCCGGGACAGCAGCTCTGGGGCCAACGTCCTGACTTTC
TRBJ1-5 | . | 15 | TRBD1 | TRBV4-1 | CASSPGQGFRGPQHF | TGCGCCAGCAGCCCAGGACAGGGATTCCGAGGGCCCCAGCATTTT
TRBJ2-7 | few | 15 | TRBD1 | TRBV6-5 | CASSPDRGGTYEQYF | TGTGCCAGCAGCCCGGACAGGGGGGGTACCTACGAGCAGTACTTC
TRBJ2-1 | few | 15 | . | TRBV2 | CASSLDSGTTNEQFF | TGTGCCAGCAGCTTGGACAGTGGAACTACCAATGAGCAGTTCTTC
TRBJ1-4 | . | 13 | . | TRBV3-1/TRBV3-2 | CASYSVTNEKLFF | TGTGCCAGCTATTCCGTGACAAATGAAAAACTGTTTTTT
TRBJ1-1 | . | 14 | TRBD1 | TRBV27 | CASSLGQGSTEAFF | TGTGCCAGCAGTTTGGGACAGGGGAGCACTGAAGCTTTCTTT
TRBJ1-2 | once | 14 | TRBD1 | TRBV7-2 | CASSRDRGNYGYTF | TGTGCCAGCAGCCGTGACAGGGGGAACTATGGCTACACCTTC
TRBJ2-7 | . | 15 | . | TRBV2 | CASKGLTGERYEQYF | TGTGCCAGCAAAGGACTAACAGGGGAACGGTACGAGCAGTACTTC
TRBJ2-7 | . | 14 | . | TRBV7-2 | CASSPGLTSYEQYF | TGTGCCAGCAGCCCGGGACTGACCTCCTACGAGCAGTACTTC
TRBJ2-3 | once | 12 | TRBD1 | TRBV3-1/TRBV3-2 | CASSQPGQGQYF | TGTGCCAGCAGCCAACCGGGACAGGGACAGTATTTT
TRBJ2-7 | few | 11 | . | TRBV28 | CASSANRAWYF | TGTGCCAGCAGCGCAAACAGGGCTTGGTACTTC
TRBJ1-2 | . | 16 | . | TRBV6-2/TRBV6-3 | CASSYGLLERNYGYTF | TGTGCCAGCAGTTACGGCCTCCTAGAACGAAACTATGGCTACACCTTC
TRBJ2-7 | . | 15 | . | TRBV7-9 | CASSFEGALSYEQYF | TGTGCCAGCAGCTTTGAAGGGGCCCTCTCCTACGAGCAGTACTTC
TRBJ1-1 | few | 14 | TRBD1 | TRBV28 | CASRTGGPYTEAFF | TGTGCCAGCAGGACAGGGGGGCCCTACACTGAAGCTTTCTTT
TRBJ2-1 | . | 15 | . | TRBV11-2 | CASSFGGSSYNEQFF | TGTGCCAGCAGCTTTGGAGGGAGCTCCTACAATGAGCAGTTCTTC
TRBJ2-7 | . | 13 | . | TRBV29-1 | CSVEEESSYEQYF | TGCAGCGTTGAGGAGGAGAGCTCCTACGAGCAGTACTTC
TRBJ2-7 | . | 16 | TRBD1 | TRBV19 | CASSPFRQTGANEQYF | TGTGCCAGTAGTCCCTTCAGACAAACAGGGGCGAACGAGCAGTACTTC
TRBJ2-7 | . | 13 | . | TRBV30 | CAGKNQVFNEQYF | TGTGCCGGGAAAAACCAGGTTTTCAACGAGCAGTACTTC